This T cell receptor beta chain was recorded in a study of T cell responses to AZD1222 COVID-19 vaccine. Regarding the study as a whole: The study sampled repertoires only after the peak T cell response.

Profiling relied on immunoSEQ multiplex PCR, and the TCRdb table lists in-frame clones only, not all of them. The repertoire holds under 150,000 clones, with about 91% as singletons. Trimming cost V 0 bases and J 12 bases; bases outside gene matches: 8. CDR1 is MNHEY, CDR2 SVGAGI, per germline. There are 14 residues in the CDR3. Remarks on this clone: What it binds is not known.

The sample consisted of peripheral blood, taken on day 0 of AZD1222 vaccination. The chain is built from TRBV6-5 and TRBJ1-2; TRBD1 agrees at 9 bases. This TCR derives from an adult in good health. CDR3 sequence reads: CASSYSSGTGSHTF. CDR3 sequence (DNA): TGTGCCAGCAGTTACTCGTCCGGGACAGGGTCCCACACCTTC.